Each of the 19 T cell receptor beta chains below was sequenced from the same sample in a study of early T cells in non-severe SARS-CoV-2 infection. One entry per CDR3 protein, called by TCRdb with MiXCR from the 5' RACE reads. This sample has tens of thousands of distinct CDR3 sequences; 9.5% to 15% occur once, and the top ten carry 2.5% to 3%. Here the sequenced sample was whole blood, taken at baseline. The receptors were sampled from an adult who was a healthcare worker with PCR-confirmed SARS-CoV-2 infection or an uninfected control (not recorded which).

At least ten counts were recorded for this clonotype. This chain links TRBV10-3 with TRBJ2-1, with TRBD1 matching over 8 bases. Germline V lookup: CDR1 ENHRY, CDR2 SYGVKD. V was clipped by 0 bases and J by 6 bases; unmatched bases: 16. The CDR3 is made up of 19 amino acids. The CDR3 DNA reads as TGTGCCATCAGTGAGTCCAGACGGACAGGGACAGGAATACGCAATGAGCAGTTCTTC. Protein sequence: CAISESRRTGTGIRNEQFF.

This clonotype was counted ten times or more. This chain connects TRBV7-6 to TRBJ2-3, with TRBD2 matching 8 bases. Germline trimming cut 4 bases from V and 2 bases from J; bases unmatched to any gene: 8. CDR1 is SGHVS, CDR2 FNYEAQ, per germline. The CDR3 extends over 16 amino acids. The CDR3 coding sequence is TGTGCCAGCAGCTACGGTAGCGGGGCGTCCACAGATACGCAGTATTTT. Its protein is CASSYGSGASTDTQYF.

This clonotype was detected a few times. The chain uses TRBV5-1 and TRBJ1-1, with a possible D match to TRBD1 (5 bases). Trimming stripped 0 bases from V and 5 bases from J, with 14 bases between. CDR3 size: 15 residues. Germline assignment: CDR1 SGHRS and CDR2 YFSETQ. The CDR3 here is CASSLGPQGATEAFF. The CDR3 DNA reads TGCGCCAGCAGCTTGGGTCCGCAGGGTGCAACTGAAGCTTTCTTT. Combining the CDR3 with reference TRBV5-1 and TRBJ1-1 gives the whole variable domain KAGVTQTPRYLIKTRGQQVTLSCSPISGHRSVSWYQQTPGQGLQFLFEYFSETQRNKGNFPGRFSGRQFSNSRSEMNVSTLELGDSALYLCASSLGPQGATEAFFGQGTRLTVV.

The chain is built from TRBV4-3 and TRBJ2-1; no firm D call. The CDR3 consists of 16 residues. Germline CDR1 is LGHNA and CDR2 is YSLEER. Trimming took 3 bases from V and 6 from J, leaving 18 bases between them. The CDR3 loop is CASSHRFGPPANEQFF. The CDR3 coding sequence is TGCGCCAGCAGCCATCGCTTCGGGCCTCCGGCCAATGAGCAGTTCTTC.

This sequence joins TRBV28 and TRBJ2-6; TRBD1 or TRBD2 may be the D gene (5 bases each). This CDR3 comprises 12 residues. CDR1 is MDHEN, CDR2 SYDVKM, per germline. Trimming removed 5 bases at V and 9 bases at J, with 8 bases between. Here the CDR3 DNA reads TGTGCCAGCAGTGAGGGGTTCAACGTCCTGACTTTC. This sequence encodes CASSEGFNVLTF.

This clonotype was recorded a few times. The CDR3 region has the DNA TGTGCCATCCGGGACAGGCCTCTGGGGACCGGGGAGCTGTTTTTT. This codes for CAIRDRPLGTGELFF. The chain uses TRBV10-3 and TRBJ2-2; 8 nucleotides match TRBD1. The CDR3 consists of 15 residues. Germline CDR1 ENHRY, CDR2 SYGVKD. Trimming took 8 bases from V and 5 from J; bases not matched to a gene: 10.

The V gene is TRBV20-1, the J gene TRBJ1-1; D remains unclear. Germline CDR1 reads DFQATT; CDR2 reads SNEGSKA (reference sequence). Trimming shortened V by 3 bases and J by 0 bases, and 8 bases separated the two germline ends. The CDR3 is 13 amino acids. This CDR3 is CSARWGMNTEAFF. In DNA, the CDR3 is TGCAGTGCTAGGTGGGGAATGAACACTGAAGCTTTCTTT.

The sample holds a few counts of this clonotype. The genes are TRBV11-2 and TRBJ2-7, with a possible D match to TRBD2 (5 bases). The germline CDR1 and CDR2 sequences are SGHAT and FQNNGV. V was clipped by 1 base and J by 3 bases, with 7 bases between them. The CDR3 has 13 residues. The CDR3 coding sequence is TGTGCCAGCAGCTTAGGGCGGGTCTACGAGCAGTACTTC. Translated, it gives CASSLGRVYEQYF.

In DNA form, the CDR3 reads TGCGCCAGCAGCCCTGGGACAGGGGATAATTCACCCCTCCACTTT. Amino acid sequence: CASSPGTGDNSPLHF. The chain joins TRBV5-1 to TRBJ1-6; the match to TRBD1 covers 10 bases. V was clipped by 4 bases and J by 5 bases; unmatched bases: 3. CDR3 length: 15 amino acids. CDR1 and CDR2 (germline): SGHRS, YFSETQ.

This clonotype showed up just a few times. The rearrangement joins TRBV4-3 to TRBJ1-2; 7 nucleotides align to TRBD1. V trimming: 2 bases; J trimming: 4 bases; junction bases outside the gene matches: 1. The CDR3 length is 13 residues. Germline V lookup: CDR1 LGHNA, CDR2 YSLEER. The CDR3 sequence is CASSQTGAYGYTF. The CDR3 DNA reads as TGCGCCAGCAGCCAAACAGGGGCCTATGGCTACACCTTC.

The gene calls are TRBV7-2 and TRBJ2-1, with TRBD1 as a possible D gene (6 bases). The CDR3 loop spans 15 amino acids. V was clipped by 5 bases and J by 3 bases, with 14 bases between them. Germline-derived CDR1 and CDR2 are SGHTA and FQGNSA. Written as DNA, the CDR3 is TGTGCCAGCAGCCCGTCGTGGGGGCACTACAATGAGCAGTTCTTC. Protein product: CASSPSWGHYNEQFF.

Details on this clonotype: This sequence may be a read error, since a much larger clone differs from it by one base. This chain uses TRBV7-2 with TRBJ2-2; D is unresolved. Germline V gene sequence: CDR1 SGHTA, CDR2 FQGNSA. V lost 8 bases, J lost 4 bases, and 8 bases lay in between. CDR3 length: 12 amino acids. The CDR3 region is CASGYFTGELFF. CDR3 in DNA: TGTGCCAGCGGCTACTTCACCGGGGAGCTGTTTTTT. The variable domain in full, completed from reference TRBV7-2 and TRBJ2-2, reads GAGVSQSPSNKVTEKGKDVELRCDPISGHTALYWYRQSLGQGLEFLIYFQGNSAPDKSGLPSDRFSAERTGGSVSTLTIQRTQQEDSAVYLCASGYFTGELFFGEGSRLTVL.

On this clonotype: The conserved closing phenylalanine or tryptophan is absent in this CDR3, likely reflecting a read error. The rearrangement joins TRBV10-1 to TRBJ2-5; tentatively, D is TRBD1 (6 bases). This CDR3 is built from 14 residues. CDR1 and CDR2 from the germline V gene are WNHNN and SYGVQD (reference sequence). V shed 5 bases and J shed 0 bases, with 10 bases lying between them. CDR3 region: CASSTWTDQETQYI. CDR3 coding DNA: TGCGCCAGCAGTACTTGGACAGACCAAGAGACCCAGTACATC.

The table lists this clonotype with a few counts. This chain uses TRBV6-5 with TRBJ1-3; no reliable D call. The CDR3 totals 15 residues. Per germline, CDR1 MNHEY and CDR2 SVGAGI. V lost 3 bases and J lost 2, with 11 bases in between. Here the CDR3 reads CASSYLGSAGNTIYF. In DNA, the CDR3 is TGTGCCAGCAGTTATCTGGGTTCCGCTGGAAACACCATATATTTT.

This clonotype was seen repeatedly, ten times or more. The CDR3 sequence is CASSVEGRRTDTQYF. CDR3 DNA sequence: TGTGCCAGCAGTGTTGAGGGGAGGAGAACAGATACGCAGTATTTT. This chain uses TRBV2 with TRBJ2-3; tentative D call: TRBD2 (6 bases). The CDR3 has 15 amino acids. CDR1 and CDR2 from the germline V gene are SNHLY and FYNNEI. V lost 4 bases to trimming and J lost 3 bases, with 14 bases between them.

This clonotype has just a few counts. The chain joins TRBV5-1 to TRBJ1-6, with D unclear. The germline CDR1 and CDR2 sequences are SGHRS and YFSETQ. The CDR3 sequence is 13 residues long. V dropped 2 bases and J dropped 7 bases, with 7 bases sitting between them. CDR3 bases: TGCGCCAGCAGCTTCGGGGAGAATTCACCCCTCCACTTT. It codes for CASSFGENSPLHF.

As DNA, the CDR3 is TGTGCCAGCAGTTACGGACCGGGGGGGCCTGCCGGGGAGCTGTTTTTT. Its protein product is CASSYGPGGPAGELFF. The chain links TRBV6-2 or TRBV6-3 to TRBJ2-2; 8 bases agree with TRBD2. CDR3 length: 16 amino acids. Germline V gives CDR1 MNHEY, CDR2 SVGEGT. J was trimmed by 6 bases and V by 2 bases; bases with no gene match: 8.

This clonotype was picked up a small number of times. V and J are TRBV3-1 and TRBJ1-2; no clear D gene. V was trimmed by 4 bases and J by 2 bases, leaving 8 bases between them. There are 13 residues in the CDR3. CDR1 is LGHDT, CDR2 YNNKEL, per germline (reference sequence). The CDR3 DNA follows: TGTGCCAGCAGCCTAAACAACAACTATGGCTACACCTTC. This sequence encodes CASSLNNNYGYTF.

The chain recombines TRBV6-4 with TRBJ2-7, with D possibly TRBD1 on 5 matching bases. Germline V lookup: CDR1 MRHNA, CDR2 SNTAGT. CDR3 length: 15 residues. V was clipped by 0 bases and J by 0 bases, with 9 bases between them. CDR3 sequence (DNA): TGTGCCAGCAGTGACTCCGGCAGGGCCTCCTACGAGCAGTACTTC. Protein: CASSDSGRASYEQYF.